The clone carrying this T cell receptor beta chain was counted only a few times. Its antigen remains unidentified. The sample originates from a study of beta chain features in type 1 diabetes. Across the whole study: Healthy donors, compared against patients, showed similar age, gender and cell yields. Findings of the study overall: For Type 1 diabetes patients, all four CD4+ subsets carried TCRB CDR3s that were moderately but significantly shorter.

This CDR3 is 15 amino acids long. V lost 1 base and J lost 2, with 12 bases in between. Per the germline V gene, CDR1 is SGHTA and CDR2 is FQGNSA. The study reverse transcribed the entire isolated RNA, so it sequenced expressed TCRB transcripts. TCRdb's copy holds only in-frame clones and misses some; the assay was immunoSEQ multiplex PCR. In the table there are about 230,000 clones, 15% to 20% of which are singletons. The sample taken for sequencing was naive CD4+ T cells from blood. V gene TRBV7-2 combines with J gene TRBJ2-7; tentative D call: TRBD2 (6 bases). The receptor's source is a man between 25 and 39 years old with type 1 diabetes. The CDR3 DNA reads as TGTGCCAGCAGCTTAGGGCAGGGAGGTGCCTACGAGCAGTACTTC. Its protein product is CASSLGQGGAYEQYF. Based on the CDR3 plus reference TRBV7-2 and TRBJ2-7, the full variable domain is GAGVSQSPSNKVTEKGKDVELRCDPISGHTALYWYRQSLGQGLEFLIYFQGNSAPDKSGLPSDRFSAERTGGSVSTLTIQRTQQEDSAVYLCASSLGQGGAYEQYFGPGTRLTVT.